This T cell receptor beta chain emerged from a study of blood T cells in healthy people across ages. Points from the study as a whole: The unknown donor CMV status may have confounded expanded clonotype changes.

As regards this clonotype: The target antigen is unknown.

V shed 4 bases and J shed 6 bases, with 17 bases lying between them. CDR3 length: 14 residues. Germline V CDR1 and CDR2: SGHDT, YYEEEE. Together with a sample-barcoded 5' primer, a J-beta primer mix was included in a second PCR lasting roughly 6 to 12 cycles. TCRdb redid the calling of the 5' RACE reads with MiXCR, one entry per CDR3 protein. The sample has roughly 1.5 million distinct CDR3 sequences, less than 45% seen once; the top ten hold around 4%. The chain couples TRBV5-6 to TRBJ2-7; TRBD2 is a possible D gene (5 bases). The sequencing input was blood. This receptor was obtained from a woman aged 18 to 35 in good health. The CDR3: CASSVEVIGSEQYF. As DNA, the CDR3 is TGTGCCAGCAGCGTGGAAGTGATAGGGAGCGAGCAGTACTTC.